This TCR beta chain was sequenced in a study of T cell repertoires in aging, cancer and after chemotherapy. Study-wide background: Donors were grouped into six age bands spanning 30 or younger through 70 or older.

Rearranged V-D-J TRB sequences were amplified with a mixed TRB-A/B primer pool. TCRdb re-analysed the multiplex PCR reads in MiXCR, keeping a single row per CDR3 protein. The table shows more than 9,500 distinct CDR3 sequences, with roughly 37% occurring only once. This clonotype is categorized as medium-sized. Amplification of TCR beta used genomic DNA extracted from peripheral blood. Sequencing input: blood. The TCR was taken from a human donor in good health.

The DNA of the CDR3 is TGCAGCGTCACAGGGGAACGCTACACCTTC. Translation gives CSVTGERYTF. The genes are TRBV29-1 and TRBJ1-2; 7 nucleotides agree with TRBD1. The germline gives CDR1 SQVTM, CDR2 ANQGSEA. CDR3 length equals 10 residues. The V and J ends lost 6 bases and 9 bases, in that order; junction bases with no gene match: 4.